Shown below are 21 T cell receptor beta chains from a single sample sequenced in a study of Tregs in tolerant kidney transplant recipients (dated by TCRdb to the late 2010s). The time point label of this sample denotes: 6 months after combined kidney and bone marrow transplant. Related donors were used in the transplants with nonmyeloablative bone marrow transplantation, and mixed chimerism was transient in the human trials. The method behind the library was the immunoSEQ multiplex PCR assay. The clones in this table, taken by TCRdb from immuneACCESS, are in-frame only. Not every clone is retained; where verified, under half of the shortfall comes from an unresolved V gene, and the cause of the rest is unknown. The sample yields more than 20,000 clones; roughly 80% were counted once. Together, the top ten hold roughly 24% of the sample. The material was CD8+ T cells from blood (PBMCs), obtained 6 months after the transplant. These TCRs come from a human patient who received a combined kidney and bone marrow transplant. Some T cells present after a transplant may be cells of the graft donor.

The chain couples TRBV27 to TRBJ2-1; D gene ambiguous. V lost 1 base, J lost 8 bases, and 12 bases lay in between. Looked up from germline, CDR1 is MNHEY and CDR2 is SMNVEV (reference sequence). The CDR3 is made up of 14 amino acids. Written as DNA, the CDR3 is TGTGCCAGCAGTTTATTAACTATCGGCCATGAGCAGTTCTTC. As protein: CASSLLTIGHEQFF.

The CDR3 region has the DNA TGTGCCAGCAGCTTAGCGGAAAGGGGCCCTGAAGCTTTCTTT. Translated: CASSLAERGPEAFF. The chain links TRBV7-9 to TRBJ1-1; TRBD1 might be the D (5 bases). The V and J ends lost 0 bases and 6 bases respectively, with 11 bases between them. Germline CDR1 SEHNR, CDR2 FQNEAQ (reference sequence). CDR3 length equals 14 residues.

Details on this clone: Different DNA sequences within this sample yield the same CDR3. V and J are TRBV25-1 and TRBJ1-6; D is ambiguous. V dropped 2 bases and J dropped 3 bases, with 11 bases sitting between them. CDR1 and CDR2 from the germline V gene are MGHDK and SYGVNS. The CDR3 runs to 16 residues. CDR3 sequence: CASSEEVTYYNSPLHF. CDR3 coding DNA: TGTGCCAGCAGTGAAGAGGTCACCTACTATAATTCACCCCTCCACTTT.

The count of this clone is one. V is TRBV7-9 and J is TRBJ1-5; 7 positions match TRBD1. Trimming took 5 bases from V and 1 from J; bases not matched to a gene: 2. CDR3 length: 14 amino acids. In germline, CDR1 is SEHNR, CDR2 FQNEAQ (reference sequence). The CDR3 reads CASSRQGSNQPQHF. CDR3 sequence (DNA): TGTGCCAGCAGCCGACAGGGCAGCAATCAGCCCCAGCATTTT.

By share of the sample, this clone is medium-sized. The chain links TRBV4-2 to TRBJ2-3; 8 bases align to TRBD2. The germline V gene encodes CDR1 LGHNA and CDR2 YNFKEQ. The CDR3 has 14 residues. Losses at the gene ends were 10 bases for V and 2 bases for J; bases not matched to a gene: 8. The CDR3 here is CATSGTRYTDTQYF. Written as DNA, the CDR3 is TGTGCCACCTCCGGGACTAGATACACAGATACGCAGTATTTT.

V and J are TRBV5-6 and TRBJ2-1, with 12 bases fitting TRBD2. The germline gives CDR1 SGHDT, CDR2 YYEEEE. This CDR3 spans 15 amino acids. V shed 4 bases, J shed 9 bases, and the junction held 8 bases outside the gene matches. The CDR3 DNA sequence: TGTGCCAGCAGCACGGGCCTAGCGGGGGGGCTTGAGCAGTTCTTC. Residues: CASSTGLAGGLEQFF.

The rearrangement links TRBV6-6 to TRBJ2-5, with a tentative D call TRBD1 (5 bases). The V gene's germline CDR1 is MNHNY and CDR2 SVGAGI (reference sequence). The CDR3 has 15 amino acids. V lost 6 bases to trimming and J lost 2 bases, with 16 bases between them. In nucleotides, the CDR3 is TGTGCCAGCAGCCAGGCGCCCAGGGAACAAGAGACCCAGTACTTC. Protein sequence: CASSQAPREQETQYF.

V and J are TRBV6-6 and TRBJ2-7; tentatively, D is TRBD1 (5 bases). Trimming pared 0 bases from V and 4 bases from J, leaving 16 bases between. Germline values: CDR1 MNHNY, CDR2 SVGAGI (reference sequence). This CDR3 has 16 amino acids. DNA of the CDR3: TGTGCCAGCAGTTACTCGCAGGGCGGAGTGGGGTACGAGCAGTACTTC. Translated, it gives CASSYSQGGVGYEQYF.

V is TRBV6-1 and J is TRBJ1-1; D is ambiguous. This CDR3 spans 12 amino acids. Trimming pared 6 bases from V and 0 bases from J, leaving 5 bases between. From germline, CDR1 is MNHNS and CDR2 SASEGT. CDR3 region: CASRSMNTEAFF. Written as DNA, the CDR3 is TGTGCCAGCAGATCAATGAACACTGAAGCTTTCTTT.

The chain is built from TRBV27 and TRBJ2-7; TRBD2 aligns across 7 bases. CDR1 is MNHEY and CDR2 is SMNVEV in the germline V gene (reference sequence). This CDR3 spans 15 amino acids. V trimming: 5 bases; J trimming: 0 bases; junction bases outside the gene matches: 7. CDR3 sequence (DNA): TGTGCCAGCAGTCCCCAAGCGGGGTCCTCCTACGAGCAGTACTTC. As protein: CASSPQAGSSYEQYF.

The rearrangement uses TRBV6-5 and TRBJ2-7; D gene ambiguous. V lost 8 bases, J lost 5 bases, and 13 bases lay in between. Germline CDR1 and CDR2: MNHEY and SVGAGI. The CDR3 extends over 12 amino acids. DNA of the CDR3: TGTGCCAGCGCGAGTGATTCGGACGAGCAGTACTTC. Residues: CASASDSDEQYF.

This rearrangement joins TRBV27 to TRBJ2-7, with D tentatively TRBD2 (6 bases). The germline CDR1 and CDR2 sequences are MNHEY and SMNVEV (reference sequence). Trimming took 7 bases from V and 4 from J, leaving 20 bases between them. The CDR3 extends over 15 amino acids. The CDR3 nucleotides are TGTGCCAGCACCATTCATCTGACTAGAAAGTACGAGCAGTACTTC. It yields the protein CASTIHLTRKYEQYF.

This chain links TRBV6-6 with TRBJ1-1; tentatively, D is TRBD1 (6 bases). V dropped 5 bases and J dropped 1 base, with 17 bases sitting between them. Germline CDR1 and CDR2: MNHNY and SVGAGI (reference sequence). CDR3 length equals 16 residues. The CDR3 DNA reads TGTGCCAGCAGTAGAGAACAGGGACCACCGAACACTGAAGCTTTCTTT. Its protein is CASSREQGPPNTEAFF.

This rearrangement joins TRBV4-3 to TRBJ1-2; no definite D call. This CDR3 region has 13 residues. Germline V CDR1 and CDR2: LGHNA, YSLEER. V lost 0 bases to trimming and J lost 7 bases, with 9 bases between them. DNA of the CDR3: TGCGCCAGCAGCCAAGATCGCGGAGTTGGCTACACCTTC. Encoded protein: CASSQDRGVGYTF.

Note on this clone: A read error may produce the germline difference seen at one junction end. Distinct nucleotide sequences in the sample also encode this CDR3. This chain uses TRBV27 with TRBJ1-6; TRBD1 agrees at 9 bases. CDR3 length equals 17 residues. The germline gives CDR1 MNHEY, CDR2 SMNVEV (reference sequence). The CDR3 DNA sequence: TGTGCCAGCAGTCCTACTCAGACAGGGGGTCGGAATTCCCCCCTCCACTTT. The encoded protein is CASSPTQTGGRNSPLHF.

The gene calls are TRBV18 and TRBJ1-1, with 8 bases aligning to TRBD1. CDR1 and CDR2 from the germline V gene are KGHSH and LQKENI. This CDR3 spans 14 amino acids. V was pared by 6 bases and J by 1 base, with 4 bases of the junction left unmatched. This chain's CDR3 is CASSGTGANTEAFF. The CDR3, as DNA: TGTGCCAGCTCGGGGACAGGAGCGAACACTGAAGCTTTCTTT.

In this sample, this clone turned up a few times. The V and J genes are TRBV5-5 and TRBJ2-1; 7 bases are shared with TRBD2. The CDR3 loop spans 14 amino acids. J was trimmed by 4 bases and V by 2 bases; bases with no gene match: 3. Germline V gene sequence: CDR1 SGHKS, CDR2 YYEKEE (reference sequence). The CDR3 sequence is CASSLELAYNEQFF. CDR3 sequence (DNA): TGTGCCAGCAGCTTAGAACTAGCGTACAATGAGCAGTTCTTC.

The J gene is TRBJ1-5, the V gene TRBV27; maybe TRBD1 (6 bases). The germline CDR1 and CDR2 sequences are MNHEY and SMNVEV (reference sequence). With 3 bases removed from V and 9 bases from J, the gap between germline ends came to 18 bases. The CDR3 runs 15 residues. CDR3 nucleotides: TGTGCCAGCAGTTTTGGGGGGGCCGGTGTTGGGCCCCAGCATTTT. Its protein is CASSFGGAGVGPQHF.

This chain links TRBV5-6 with TRBJ1-4, with TRBD1 as a possible D gene (6 bases). V dropped 2 bases and J dropped 5 bases, with 13 bases sitting between them. The V gene's germline CDR1 is SGHDT and CDR2 YYEEEE. This CDR3 contains 15 residues. Here the CDR3 reads CASSLPGTPNEKLFF. The CDR3 DNA sequence: TGTGCCAGCAGCTTACCCGGGACACCGAATGAAAAACTGTTTTTT.

This sequence joins TRBV7-6 and TRBJ1-2, with TRBD1 identical over 12 bases. The germline V gene has CDR1 SGHVS and CDR2 FNYEAQ. Trimming at V came to 3 bases and at J to 2 bases, leaving 7 bases not matched to a gene. The length of the CDR3 is 17 residues. The CDR3 protein is CASSLGTGGDPNYGYTF. The CDR3, as DNA: TGTGCCAGCAGCTTGGGGACAGGGGGCGACCCCAACTATGGCTACACCTTC. The full variable domain, its missing parts supplied by reference TRBV7-6 and TRBJ1-2, is GAGVSQSPRYKVTKRGQDVALRCDPISGHVSLYWYRQALGQGPEFLTYFNYEAQQDKSGLPNDRFSAERPEGSISTLTIQRTEQRDSAMYRCASSLGTGGDPNYGYTFGSGTRLTVV.

The J gene is TRBJ2-3, the V gene TRBV7-9, with TRBD2 matching over 10 bases. Germline V gene data show CDR1 as SEHNR and CDR2 as FQNEAQ (reference sequence). This CDR3 has 16 residues. V lost 5 bases to trimming and J lost 10 bases; unmatched junction nucleotides: 15. CDR3 bases: TGTGCCAGCAGCGCCCGGACTAGCGGAGCCCTAGGAGCGCAGTATTTT. This encodes CASSARTSGALGAQYF. The variable domain in full, completed from reference TRBV7-9 and TRBJ2-3, reads DTGVSQNPRHKITKRGQNVTFRCDPISEHNRLYWYRQTLGQGPEFLTYFQNEAQLEKSRLLSDRFSAERPKGSFSTLEIQRTEQGDSAMYLCASSARTSGALGAQYFGPGTRLTVL.